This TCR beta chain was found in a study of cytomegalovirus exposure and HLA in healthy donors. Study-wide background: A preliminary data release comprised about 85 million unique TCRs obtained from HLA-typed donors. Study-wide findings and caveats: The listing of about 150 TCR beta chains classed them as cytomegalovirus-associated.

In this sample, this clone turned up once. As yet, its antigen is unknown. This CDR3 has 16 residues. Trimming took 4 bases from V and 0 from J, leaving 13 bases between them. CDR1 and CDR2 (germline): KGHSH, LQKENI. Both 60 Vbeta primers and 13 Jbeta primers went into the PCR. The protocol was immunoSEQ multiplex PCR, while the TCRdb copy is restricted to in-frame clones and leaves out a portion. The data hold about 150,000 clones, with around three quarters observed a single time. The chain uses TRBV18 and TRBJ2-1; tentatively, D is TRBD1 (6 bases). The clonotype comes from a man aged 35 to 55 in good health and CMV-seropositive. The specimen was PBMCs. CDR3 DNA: TGTGCCAGCTCACAAGCACAGGGAAGCTCCTACAATGAGCAGTTCTTC. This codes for CASSQAQGSSYNEQFF.